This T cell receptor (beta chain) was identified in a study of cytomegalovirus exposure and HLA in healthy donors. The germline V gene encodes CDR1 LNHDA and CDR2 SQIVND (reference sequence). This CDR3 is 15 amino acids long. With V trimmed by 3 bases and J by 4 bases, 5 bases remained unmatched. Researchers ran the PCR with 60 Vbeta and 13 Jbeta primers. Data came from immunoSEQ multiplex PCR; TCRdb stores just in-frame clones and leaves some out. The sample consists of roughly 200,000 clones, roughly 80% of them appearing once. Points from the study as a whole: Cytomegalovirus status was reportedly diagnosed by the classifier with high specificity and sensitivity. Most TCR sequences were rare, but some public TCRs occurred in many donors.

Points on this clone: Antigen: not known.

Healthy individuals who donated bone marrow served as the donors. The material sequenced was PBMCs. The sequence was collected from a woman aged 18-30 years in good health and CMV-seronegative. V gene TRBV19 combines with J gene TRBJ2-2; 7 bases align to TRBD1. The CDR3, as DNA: TGTGCCAGTAGTATTATTCGACAGGGCACCGGGGAGCTGTTTTTT. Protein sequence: CASSIIRQGTGELFF.